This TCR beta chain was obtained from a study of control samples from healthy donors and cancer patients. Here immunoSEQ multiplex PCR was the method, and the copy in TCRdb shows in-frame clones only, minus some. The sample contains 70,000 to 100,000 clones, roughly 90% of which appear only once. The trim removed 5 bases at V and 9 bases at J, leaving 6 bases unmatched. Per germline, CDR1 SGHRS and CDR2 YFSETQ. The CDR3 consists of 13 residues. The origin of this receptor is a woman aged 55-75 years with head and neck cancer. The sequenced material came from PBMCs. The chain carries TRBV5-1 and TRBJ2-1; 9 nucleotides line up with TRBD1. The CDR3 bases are TGCGCCAGCAGTCCGGGACAGGGAGCTGAGCAGTTCTTC. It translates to CASSPGQGAEQFF.